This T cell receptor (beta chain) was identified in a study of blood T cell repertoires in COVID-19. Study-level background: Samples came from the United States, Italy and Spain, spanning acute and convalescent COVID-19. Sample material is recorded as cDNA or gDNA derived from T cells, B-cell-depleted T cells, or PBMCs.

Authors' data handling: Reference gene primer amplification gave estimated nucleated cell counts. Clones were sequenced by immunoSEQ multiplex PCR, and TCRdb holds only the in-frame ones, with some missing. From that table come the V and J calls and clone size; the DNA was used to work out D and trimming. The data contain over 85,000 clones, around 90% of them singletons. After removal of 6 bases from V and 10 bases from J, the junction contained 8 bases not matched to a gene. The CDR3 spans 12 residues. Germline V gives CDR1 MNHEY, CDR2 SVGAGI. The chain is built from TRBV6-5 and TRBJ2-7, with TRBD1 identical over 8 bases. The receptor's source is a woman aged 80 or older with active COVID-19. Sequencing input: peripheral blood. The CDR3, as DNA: TGTGCCAGCAGCTCGAACAGGGGGACACAGTACTTC. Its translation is CASSSNRGTQYF.